These 20 T cell receptor beta chains were all obtained from the same sample, sequenced in a study of cytomegalovirus exposure and HLA in healthy donors. Both 60 Vbeta primers and 13 Jbeta primers went into the PCR. Assay used: immunoSEQ multiplex PCR; TCRdb lists only in-frame clones, some missing. The table lists about 170,000 clones, around 72% of them singletons. Sample: PBMCs. The receptor set was obtained from a man aged 35 to 55 in good health and CMV-seropositive.

This chain connects TRBV4-3 to TRBJ2-1, with D possibly matching TRBD1 (5 bases). V was shortened by 5 bases and J by 6 bases, with 11 bases between the two germline ends. Germline loops: CDR1 LGHNA, CDR2 YSLEER. The CDR3 totals 13 residues. CDR3 amino acids: CASSFRQFNEQFF. DNA for the CDR3: TGCGCCAGCAGCTTTCGACAGTTCAATGAGCAGTTCTTC.

This chain uses TRBV10-3 with TRBJ2-3, with 7 bases aligning to TRBD2. CDR3 length equals 13 residues. With 8 bases clipped from V and 3 bases from J, the junction kept 5 bases outside the gene matches. Germline CDR1 and CDR2: ENHRY and SYGVKD. CDR3 protein: CAIAQGGTDTQYF. The CDR3 nucleotides are TGTGCCATCGCTCAGGGAGGGACAGATACGCAGTATTTT.

V and J are TRBV19 and TRBJ1-4, with D possibly matching TRBD1 (6 bases). CDR1 is LNHDA, CDR2 SQIVND, per germline (reference sequence). V was trimmed by 6 bases and J by 5 bases, leaving 16 bases between them. The CDR3 sequence is 15 residues long. CDR3 sequence: CASSPKGGRNEKLFF. The CDR3 DNA is TGTGCCAGTAGCCCCAAGGGGGGGAGGAATGAAAAACTGTTTTTT.

In this sample, this clone turned up a few times. This rearrangement joins TRBV6-5 to TRBJ2-3; the match to TRBD1 covers 7 bases. Germline V lookup: CDR1 MNHEY, CDR2 SVGAGI. This CDR3 is 15 amino acids long. Trimming cost V 7 bases and J 8 bases; bases outside gene matches: 15. The CDR3 sequence: CASTFRQTGSGTQYF. The CDR3 nucleotides read TGTGCCAGCACATTTCGCCAGACAGGGTCAGGTACGCAGTATTTT.

Details on this clone: The same CDR3 is also encoded by other DNA sequences in this sample. The rearrangement links TRBV6-6 to TRBJ1-1; tentatively, D is TRBD1 (5 bases). Trimming took off 2 bases at V and 5 bases at J, with 9 bases between the two ends. Germline loops: CDR1 MNHNY, CDR2 SVGAGI (reference sequence). The CDR3 runs 13 residues. CDR3 sequence: CASSYRGDTEAFF. For the CDR3, the DNA is TGTGCCAGCAGTTACCGGGGGGATACTGAAGCTTTCTTT.

A remark on this clone: At one end the junction does not follow the germline gene, possibly because of a read error. The genes are TRBV7-7 and TRBJ2-1; perhaps TRBD1 as D (6 bases). CDR1 and CDR2 (germline): SSHAT, FNYEAQ (reference sequence). CDR3 length: 16 residues. DNA for the CDR3: TGTGCTAGCAGCGCGAGGCTTGAGCAGGGGTACAATGAGCAGTTCTTC. This codes for CASSARLEQGYNEQFF.

Worth noting for this clone: This same CDR3 is encoded by further DNA sequences in the sample. The CDR3 nucleotides read TGTGCCAGCAGGATGGGGGCGGATTCACCCCTCCACTTT. It encodes CASRMGADSPLHF. The V call is TRBV6-5, the J call TRBJ1-6, with D possibly TRBD1 on 6 matching bases. The CDR3 loop spans 13 amino acids. The ends were cut back, 6 bases at V and 8 bases at J, with 11 bases in the middle. CDR1 is MNHEY and CDR2 is SVGAGI in the germline V gene.

V is TRBV7-2 and J is TRBJ2-5; 8 bases are a match to TRBD2. Unmatched junction bases numbered 9, after V lost 5 bases and J lost 4 bases. Per germline, CDR1 SGHTA and CDR2 FQGNSA. The CDR3 loop spans 15 amino acids. The CDR3 here is CASSRTSGGAETQYF. CDR3 DNA sequence: TGTGCCAGCAGCCGCACTAGCGGTGGGGCAGAGACCCAGTACTTC.

V and J are TRBV7-9 and TRBJ1-6; a weak D match, TRBD1 (6 bases). The V gene lost 6 bases and the J gene lost 2 bases, with 14 bases spanning the gap. The germline V gene has CDR1 SEHNR and CDR2 FQNEAQ (reference sequence). The CDR3 is 16 amino acids. The CDR3 reads CASSATGTPYNSPLHF. In DNA, the CDR3 is TGTGCCAGCAGTGCCACCGGGACACCCTATAATTCACCCCTCCACTTT.

This sequence joins TRBV5-1 and TRBJ1-1; tentative D call: TRBD1 (6 bases). Germline V gene sequence: CDR1 SGHRS, CDR2 YFSETQ. V lost 2 bases and J lost 1, with 12 bases in between. The CDR3 consists of 15 residues. CDR3 DNA sequence: TGCGCCAGCAGCTTACGCGTGACAGGGAACACTGAAGCTTTCTTT. It codes for CASSLRVTGNTEAFF.

The gene calls are TRBV2 and TRBJ2-3, with 9 nucleotides matching TRBD2. The CDR3 has 16 amino acids. V lost 4 bases to trimming and J lost 1 base; unmatched junction nucleotides: 6. The germline CDR1 and CDR2 sequences are SNHLY and FYNNEI. This chain's CDR3 is CASSVGAGGRTDTQYF. DNA for the CDR3: TGTGCCAGCAGTGTTGGAGCGGGGGGCCGCACAGATACGCAGTATTTT.

The CDR3 DNA follows: TGCGCCAGCAGCCAAGATTTGGGGGGTGCGGGGTACGAGCAGTACTTC. Its protein product is CASSQDLGGAGYEQYF. This chain uses TRBV4-3 with TRBJ2-7; possibly TRBD2 for D (6 bases). The CDR3 length is 16 residues. Trimming removed 0 bases from V and 4 bases from J, with 16 bases in between. Germline V lookup: CDR1 LGHNA, CDR2 YSLEER.

This chain's CDR3 is CASSQDRTAYEQYF. CDR3 coding DNA: TGCGCCAGCAGCCAAGATAGGACAGCCTACGAGCAGTACTTC. J is TRBJ2-7 and V is TRBV4-3; weak D call: TRBD1 (6 bases). V lost 0 bases to trimming and J lost 2 bases, with 8 bases between them. The CDR3 consists of 14 residues. Germline V lookup: CDR1 LGHNA, CDR2 YSLEER.

The J gene is TRBJ2-1, the V gene TRBV15, with TRBD1 matching over 9 bases. CDR3 length: 14 residues. CDR1 and CDR2 (germline): LNHNV, YYDKDF (reference sequence). V lost 7 bases, J lost 3 bases, and 4 bases stayed unmatched. CDR3 coding DNA: TGTGCCACCAACGTGGGACAGGGCTACAATGAGCAGTTCTTC. Protein: CATNVGQGYNEQFF.

This sequence joins TRBV7-9 and TRBJ1-6; D unclear. Deletions cut 0 bases from V and 10 bases from J, with 16 bases between. Germline CDR1 and CDR2: SEHNR and FQNEAQ (reference sequence). The CDR3 is made up of 16 amino acids. CDR3 nucleotides: TGTGCCAGCAGCTTAGCGAGGAGGGCCGCTGGCTCACCCCTCCACTTT. Its translation is CASSLARRAAGSPLHF. Looking up the rest from reference TRBV7-9 and TRBJ1-6 gives the full variable domain: DTGVSQNPRHKITKRGQNVTFRCDPISEHNRLYWYRQTLGQGPEFLTYFQNEAQLEKSRLLSDRFSAERPKGSFSTLEIQRTEQGDSAMYLCASSLARRAAGSPLHFGNGTRLTVT.

Only one count was recorded for this clone. The chain has TRBV4-1 and TRBJ1-4; 8 bases agree with TRBD1. There are 16 residues in the CDR3. The germline CDR1 and CDR2 sequences are MGHRA and YSYEKL. Germline trimming cut 1 base from V and 7 bases from J; bases unmatched to any gene: 8. CDR3 in amino acids: CASSQVVQGAGEKLFF. For the CDR3, the DNA is TGCGCCAGCAGCCAAGTCGTGCAGGGGGCCGGTGAAAAACTGTTTTTT.

This clone was recorded a few times. This chain connects TRBV19 to TRBJ1-1; 10 bases are a match to TRBD1. Germline V gene data show CDR1 as LNHDA and CDR2 as SQIVND (reference sequence). The CDR3 consists of 17 residues. J gave up 0 bases and V 5 bases, and 9 bases lay outside the gene matches. CDR3 nucleotides: TGTGCCAGTAGTCCCCGGACAGGGGGATTCATGAACACTGAAGCTTTCTTT. Translation gives CASSPRTGGFMNTEAFF.

The chain employs TRBV25-1 and TRBJ2-7; D ambiguous. V gave up 1 base and J gave up 6 bases, with 16 bases separating them. The CDR3 is 15 residues long. Per germline, CDR1 MGHDK and CDR2 SYGVNS. The DNA for the CDR3 is TGTGCCAGCAGTGAATTTGGCCCCAACCCTCGCGAGCAGTACTTC. Translating gives CASSEFGPNPREQYF.

The chain is built from TRBV29-1 and TRBJ1-1, with D possibly matching TRBD1 (6 bases). The CDR3 extends over 13 amino acids. Per germline, CDR1 SQVTM and CDR2 ANQGSEA. Trimming took off 4 bases at V and 1 base at J, with 10 bases between the two ends. CDR3 sequence: CSVVRGANTEAFF. The CDR3 DNA reads TGCAGCGTTGTCAGGGGCGCGAACACTGAAGCTTTCTTT.

This clone has a single count. This rearrangement joins TRBV27 to TRBJ1-1, with a possible D match to TRBD1 (5 bases). V shed 4 bases and J shed 8 bases, with 17 bases lying between them. This CDR3 comprises 14 residues. The germline V gene has CDR1 MNHEY and CDR2 SMNVEV (reference sequence). This chain's CDR3 is CASSWGRVGVEAFF. The CDR3 DNA sequence: TGTGCCAGCAGTTGGGGCAGGGTAGGAGTCGAAGCTTTCTTT.